In this sample, the clone carrying this TCR beta chain turned up a few times. Its target is unknown. TCRdb redid the calling of the 5' RACE reads with MiXCR, one entry per CDR3 protein. Of around 510,000 distinct CDR3 sequences in the sample, about 20% were seen once. This sample stems from a study of T-cell memory formation after mild COVID-19. Study-level background: The two donors had largely donor-specific TCR clusters. Regarding the study as a whole: A subset of responding clones appeared in pre-infection memory, suggesting cross-reactive memory joined.

Germline CDR1 GTSNPN, CDR2 SVGIG (reference sequence). V lost 0 bases to trimming and J lost 4 bases, with 9 bases between them. The CDR3 sequence is 13 residues long. The sequenced material came from PBMCs or a T cell subset sorted from them (not recorded which). The sequence derives from an adult woman who had mild COVID-19 (a few samples of this study predate the infection). Cell type and time point are not known. The chain uses TRBV30 and TRBJ1-2; perhaps TRBD1 as D (5 bases). The CDR3 sequence is CAWSVSGIYGYTF. CDR3 sequence (DNA): TGTGCCTGGAGTGTCTCAGGGATCTATGGCTACACCTTC.